The 16 T cell receptor beta chains reported below all come from one sample, sequenced in a study of high-grade serous ovarian cancer treatment subgroups. Libraries were prepared by immunoSEQ multiplex PCR; TCRdb keeps only in-frame clonotypes and omits some of them. The table has roughly 930 clones, 60% to 70% seen once. Tumor samples were obtained before definitive surgery or chemotherapy. Sequencing was done on a sample of tumor tissue. Receptors were obtained from a human donor with high-grade serous ovarian cancer.

The chain uses TRBV19 and TRBJ1-6, with D unresolved. The CDR3 extends over 13 amino acids. Trimming took off 5 bases at V and 9 bases at J, with 11 bases between the two ends. Germline CDR1 LNHDA, CDR2 SQIVND (reference sequence). The CDR3, as DNA: TGTGCCAGTAGTTCCGGACCTAGTTCACCCCTCCACTTT. This translates into CASSSGPSSPLHF.

This chain joins TRBV5-5 and TRBJ1-3; a weak D match, TRBD1 (6 bases). This CDR3 has 17 residues. Trimming pared 0 bases from V and 0 bases from J, leaving 13 bases between. Germline V gene data show CDR1 as SGHKS and CDR2 as YYEKEE (reference sequence). The CDR3 DNA sequence: TGTGCCAGCAGCTTGGGGGAGGGGGACCTCTCTGGAAACACCATATATTTT. The encoded protein is CASSLGEGDLSGNTIYF.

This rearrangement joins TRBV11-3 to TRBJ2-1; possibly TRBD1 for D (6 bases). The CDR3 spans 15 residues. The V gene lost 0 bases and the J gene lost 7 bases, with 13 bases spanning the gap. The germline V gene has CDR1 SGHNT and CDR2 YENEEA. This CDR3 reads CASSLEGATGNEQFF. The DNA of the CDR3 is TGTGCCAGCAGCTTAGAGGGGGCTACGGGGAATGAGCAGTTCTTC.

J is TRBJ2-7 and V is TRBV7-9, with a weak D call TRBD1 (6 bases). The V end was cut by 7 bases, the J end by 0 bases, with 10 bases between. The CDR3 loop spans 13 amino acids. CDR1 is SEHNR, CDR2 FQNEAQ, per germline (reference sequence). CDR3 in DNA: TGTGCCAGCACGGGACAACGCTCCTACGAGCAGTACTTC. Translated, it gives CASTGQRSYEQYF.

The V gene is TRBV4-1, the J gene TRBJ2-4; 13 positions match TRBD2. CDR3 size: 20 residues. The trim removed 0 bases at V and 0 bases at J, leaving 8 bases unmatched. Germline values: CDR1 MGHRA, CDR2 YSYEKL. DNA for the CDR3: TGCGCCAGCAGCCAAGATCCCGGACTAGCGGGGGACCTAGCCAAAAACATTCAGTACTTC. Protein: CASSQDPGLAGDLAKNIQYF.

The chain recombines TRBV9 with TRBJ2-1; TRBD2 matches 9 bases. CDR3 length equals 15 residues. Germline assignment: CDR1 SGDLS and CDR2 YYNGEE. The J segment lost 3 bases and the V segment lost 4 bases, leaving 5 bases of the junction unmatched. CDR3 in DNA: TGTGCCAGCAGCCCCCGTAGCGGGGGCTACAATGAGCAGTTCTTC. As protein: CASSPRSGGYNEQFF. Based on the CDR3 plus reference TRBV9 and TRBJ2-1, the full variable domain is DSGVTQTPKHLITATGQRVTLRCSPRSGDLSVYWYQQSLDQGLQFLIQYYNGEERAKGNILERFSAQQFPDLHSELNLSSLELGDSALYFCASSPRSGGYNEQFFGPGTRLTVL.

Within the sample, this clone is hyperexpanded (1% or more). V usage is TRBV7-6 and J usage is TRBJ2-7, with 7 bases aligning to TRBD1. CDR1 and CDR2 from the germline V gene are SGHVS and FNYEAQ. V trimming: 4 bases; J trimming: 3 bases; junction bases outside the gene matches: 6. The CDR3 consists of 14 residues. CDR3 protein: CASSSGDRYYEQYF. The CDR3 DNA reads TGTGCCAGCAGCTCCGGGGACAGATACTACGAGCAGTACTTC.

The chain couples TRBV6-1 to TRBJ2-2; 8 bases align to TRBD1. With V trimmed by 3 bases and J by 4 bases, 1 base remained unmatched. Germline values: CDR1 MNHNS, CDR2 SASEGT. CDR3 length equals 14 residues. CDR3 residues: CASSETGVTGELFF. For the CDR3, the DNA is TGTGCCAGCAGTGAGACAGGGGTCACCGGGGAGCTGTTTTTT.

The gene calls are TRBV10-1 and TRBJ2-5; 10 bases fit TRBD2. The CDR3 length is 15 residues. V gave up 2 bases and J gave up 4 bases; unmatched junction bases: 4. The V gene's germline CDR1 is WNHNN and CDR2 SYGVQD (reference sequence). CDR3 sequence (DNA): TGCGCCAGCAGTGAGAGTACTAGCGGGACAGAGACCCAGTACTTC. This encodes CASSESTSGTETQYF.

The rearrangement joins TRBV7-6 to TRBJ2-3, with D maybe TRBD2 (5 bases). CDR1 is SGHVS and CDR2 is FNYEAQ in the germline V gene. The CDR3 spans 15 residues. V was cut by 1 base and J by 3 bases, with 11 bases left in between. The CDR3 loop is CASSLGSGRTDTQYF. For the CDR3, the DNA is TGTGCCAGCAGCTTAGGAAGCGGTAGAACAGATACGCAGTATTTT.

The chain combines TRBV29-1 with TRBJ2-1, with D perhaps TRBD2 (6 bases). The CDR3 has 12 amino acids. The V gene's germline CDR1 is SQVTM and CDR2 ANQGSEA. Trimming removed 2 bases at V and 8 bases at J, with 10 bases between. CDR3 DNA sequence: TGCAGCGTTGAATTACTAGCCGATGAGCAGTTCTTC. This gives the protein CSVELLADEQFF.

V usage is TRBV13 and J usage is TRBJ1-2, with D possibly matching TRBD1 (5 bases). The germline CDR1 and CDR2 sequences are PRHDT and FYEKMQ (reference sequence). The CDR3 totals 14 residues. V was trimmed by 5 bases and J by 0 bases, leaving 10 bases between them. The CDR3 loop reads CASSLGGTNYGYTF. CDR3 DNA: TGTGCCAGCAGCCTCGGGGGGACTAACTATGGCTACACCTTC.

The chain is built from TRBV10-3 and TRBJ1-2; D uncertain. There are 13 residues in the CDR3. Germline assignment: CDR1 ENHRY and CDR2 SYGVKD. Trimming cost V 7 bases and J 6 bases, with 15 bases left between them. The CDR3 DNA follows: TGTGCCATCACTTCCCCCGGGTCAGATGGCTACACCTTC. Translating it yields CAITSPGSDGYTF.

The chain carries TRBV7-2 and TRBJ1-6, with D unclear. CDR1 SGHTA and CDR2 FQGNSA come from the germline V gene. Trimming took off 8 bases at V and 0 bases at J, with 11 bases between the two ends. CDR3 length: 15 amino acids. The CDR3 is CASLRGGSYNSPLHF. The CDR3 nucleotides are TGTGCCAGCCTCCGGGGTGGCTCCTATAATTCACCCCTCCACTTT. The full variable domain, rest sourced from reference TRBV7-2 and TRBJ1-6, is GAGVSQSPSNKVTEKGKDVELRCDPISGHTALYWYRQSLGQGLEFLIYFQGNSAPDKSGLPSDRFSAERTGGSVSTLTIQRTQQEDSAVYLCASLRGGSYNSPLHFGNGTRLTVT.

This clone is judged large. This same CDR3 is encoded by further DNA sequences in the sample. V and J are TRBV19 and TRBJ1-1, with 7 bases matching TRBD1. The germline CDR1 and CDR2 sequences are LNHDA and SQIVND (reference sequence). V was clipped by 3 bases and J by 5 bases; unmatched bases: 3. The CDR3 length is 13 residues. In DNA form, the CDR3 reads TGTGCCAGTAGTATTGGGACAGCGACTGAAGCTTTCTTT. Translated: CASSIGTATEAFF.

The chain couples TRBV15 to TRBJ1-2, with 10 positions matching TRBD1. There are 15 residues in the CDR3. Germline V lookup: CDR1 LNHNV, CDR2 YYDKDF (reference sequence). Trimming at V came to 9 bases and at J to 4 bases, leaving 11 bases not matched to a gene. CDR3 loop: CATSPGQGIFYGYTF. CDR3 coding DNA: TGTGCCACTTCCCCGGGACAGGGGATATTCTATGGCTACACCTTC.